The entry below gives a single T cell receptor beta chain sequence along with its context. The record originates from a study of OX40 agonist ivuxolimab in advanced cancers. Some clones are missing from TCRdb's copy, which holds only in-frame ones; the method was immunoSEQ multiplex PCR. The sample carries about 64,000 clones, approximately 90% recorded once. Germline V gene lookup returns CDR1 MNHEY and CDR2 SMNVEV (reference sequence). The J segment lost 9 bases and the V segment lost 1 base, leaving 3 bases of the junction unmatched. There are 13 residues in the CDR3. Sequences were derived from CD4+ or CD8+ T cells sorted from blood, sampled in a trial of the OX40 agonist ivuxolimab. This TCR derives from an adult with an advanced solid tumor such as melanoma, head and neck, liver or kidney cancer. This sequence joins TRBV27 and TRBJ2-1, with 7 positions matching TRBD2. The chain's CDR3 is CASSLWGGSEQFF. The CDR3 DNA is TGTGCCAGCAGTTTATGGGGGGGATCTGAGCAGTTCTTC.